Shown below are 19 T cell receptor beta chains from a single sample sequenced in a study of naive and memory T cell subsets. Findings and caveats of the study: Possibly reflecting memory cells re-expressing CD45RA, a few larger clonotypes occurred in naive repertoires, especially CD8.

These TCRs' antigens remain unknown. Both TRBC1 and TRBC2 were covered by a beta constant-region primer of two equimolar oligonucleotides. The ligated cDNA underwent four PCR rounds using SP2 and nested alpha and beta constant-region primers. MiXCR was run by TCRdb on the UMI-ligation and nested PCR reads, yielding one entry per CDR3 protein. Among roughly 97,000 distinct CDR3 sequences listed, approximately 14% were seen once. Sequencing input: naive CD8+ T cells from blood. The source is a human donor in good health.

This clonotype was picked up a small number of times. The chain joins TRBV27 to TRBJ1-5; no definite D call. Germline loops: CDR1 MNHEY, CDR2 SMNVEV (reference sequence). Trimming took off 2 bases at V and 9 bases at J, with 14 bases between the two ends. This CDR3 has 14 amino acids. In nucleotides, the CDR3 is TGTGCCAGCAGTTTAGACGGGGTAGGTAGGCCCCAGCATTTT. It encodes CASSLDGVGRPQHF.

The chain carries TRBV9 and TRBJ1-6; no clear D. The CDR3 runs to 15 residues. Deletions cut 0 bases from V and 6 bases from J, with 10 bases between. The V gene's germline CDR1 is SGDLS and CDR2 YYNGEE. The CDR3 spells CASSVADSGNSPLHF. The CDR3 coding sequence is TGTGCCAGCAGCGTAGCCGACTCTGGTAATTCACCCCTCCACTTT.

This rearrangement joins TRBV29-1 to TRBJ2-3; D ambiguous. The germline V gene encodes CDR1 SQVTM and CDR2 ANQGSEA. There are 12 residues in the CDR3. The V gene lost 4 bases and the J gene lost 7 bases, with 12 bases spanning the gap. CDR3 loop: CSVGFELHTQYF. CDR3 in DNA: TGCAGCGTTGGCTTCGAGCTCCATACGCAGTATTTT.

This chain's CDR3 is CASSVGQGLSYGYTF. The CDR3 bases are TGTGCCAGCAGTGTAGGACAGGGGTTGAGCTATGGCTACACCTTC. The chain is built from TRBV6-5 and TRBJ1-2, with 9 bases lining up with TRBD1. The V and J ends lost 5 bases and 4 bases, in that order; junction bases with no gene match: 8. This CDR3 spans 15 amino acids. Germline CDR1 reads MNHEY; CDR2 reads SVGAGI.

This clonotype was detected only a few times. J is TRBJ1-1 and V is TRBV6-5; 8 nucleotides match TRBD1. The germline gives CDR1 MNHEY, CDR2 SVGAGI. The CDR3 is 13 amino acids. V lost 7 bases to trimming and J lost 3 bases; unmatched junction nucleotides: 4. The CDR3 reads CASKDREYTEAFF. The CDR3 DNA reads as TGTGCCAGCAAGGACAGGGAGTACACTGAAGCTTTCTTT.

There are many counts of this clonotype. V is TRBV3-1 and J is TRBJ2-7; D tentatively reads TRBD1 or TRBD2 (5 bases each). Trimming cost V 5 bases and J 0 bases, with 8 bases left between them. The CDR3 runs to 13 residues. Germline CDR1 and CDR2: LGHDT and YNNKEL (reference sequence). The CDR3 sequence is CASSGTNSYEQYF. DNA for the CDR3: TGTGCCAGCAGCGGGACCAACTCCTACGAGCAGTACTTC.

The rearrangement uses TRBV7-9 and TRBJ1-4; 7 bases are shared with TRBD1. The trim removed 3 bases at V and 10 bases at J, leaving 14 bases unmatched. The CDR3 runs 16 residues. The germline V gene encodes CDR1 SEHNR and CDR2 FQNEAQ (reference sequence). The CDR3 coding sequence is TGTGCCAGCAGCTTTGGACAGGAAGGACCGCTCGGAAAACTGTTTTTT. It yields the protein CASSFGQEGPLGKLFF.

The chain links TRBV6-6 to TRBJ1-5; 7 positions match TRBD1. The CDR3 loop spans 16 amino acids. From germline, CDR1 is MNHNY and CDR2 SVGAGI (reference sequence). With 2 bases clipped from V and 6 bases from J, the junction kept 10 bases outside the gene matches. CDR3 nucleotide sequence: TGTGCCAGCAGTTACGAATTGGGAGGGGGCAGTCAGCCCCAGCATTTT. Amino acids: CASSYELGGGSQPQHF.

This sequence joins TRBV7-9 and TRBJ2-6; D is undetermined. The CDR3 totals 14 residues. Germline V CDR1 and CDR2: SEHNR, FQNEAQ (reference sequence). Trimming pared 5 bases from V and 0 bases from J, leaving 5 bases between. The CDR3 sequence: CASSRSSGANVLTF. CDR3 nucleotide sequence: TGTGCCAGCAGCCGGAGCTCTGGGGCCAACGTCCTGACTTTC.

This clonotype was counted a few times. The chain is built from TRBV27 and TRBJ1-5; D gene uncertain. Trimming stripped 6 bases from V and 2 bases from J, with 8 bases between. This CDR3 has 13 amino acids. CDR1 is MNHEY and CDR2 is SMNVEV in the germline V gene (reference sequence). The CDR3 region is CASSYQGNQPQHF. In DNA form, the CDR3 reads TGTGCCAGCAGCTATCAAGGCAATCAGCCCCAGCATTTT.

This clonotype showed up many times. The gene calls are TRBV6-2 or TRBV6-3 and TRBJ2-1; 7 bases are shared with TRBD1. Germline V gene data show CDR1 as MNHEY and CDR2 as SVGEGT. V gave up 1 base and J gave up 0 bases; unmatched junction bases: 3. This CDR3 is built from 16 residues. DNA of the CDR3: TGTGCCAGCAGTTACTGGGGACAGAGCTCCTACAATGAGCAGTTCTTC. The encoded protein is CASSYWGQSSYNEQFF.

The V and J genes are TRBV4-2 and TRBJ1-6; no clear D gene. Germline values: CDR1 LGHNA, CDR2 YNFKEQ. Trimming removed 0 bases at V and 1 base at J, with 13 bases between. The CDR3 has 18 residues. CDR3 in amino acids: CASSQDLITVSYNSPLHF. In DNA, the CDR3 is TGTGCCAGCAGCCAAGATCTCATCACAGTGTCCTATAATTCACCCCTCCACTTT.

CDR3 residues: CASSLAGTITF. For the CDR3, the DNA is TGTGCCAGCAGCTTAGCAGGGACTATTACCTTC. This rearrangement joins TRBV7-8 to TRBJ1-2, with D possibly matching TRBD1 (5 bases). The CDR3 runs 11 residues. Germline CDR1 reads SGHVS; CDR2 reads FQNEAQ. Trimming took 0 bases from V and 14 from J, leaving 10 bases between them.

The chain couples TRBV30 to TRBJ1-1, with D uncertain. CDR1 GTSNPN and CDR2 SVGIG come from the germline V gene (reference sequence). V shed 4 bases and J shed 6 bases, with 9 bases lying between them. This CDR3 is 11 amino acids long. CDR3 residues: CAWNEEPEAFF. In nucleotides, the CDR3 is TGTGCCTGGAACGAGGAACCTGAAGCTTTCTTT.

This clonotype was seen at least ten times. J is TRBJ2-7 and V is TRBV10-3; 11 nucleotides match TRBD2. This CDR3 has 17 residues. Germline V gene data show CDR1 as ENHRY and CDR2 as SYGVKD. Germline trimming cut 0 bases from V and 4 bases from J; bases unmatched to any gene: 8. CDR3 in amino acids: CAISESGVGTSGYEQYF. In DNA form, the CDR3 reads TGTGCCATCAGTGAGTCAGGGGTGGGGACTAGCGGTTACGAGCAGTACTTC.

This sequence joins TRBV30 and TRBJ2-7; perhaps D is TRBD1 or TRBD2 (5 bases each). Germline values: CDR1 GTSNPN, CDR2 SVGIG (reference sequence). This CDR3 spans 12 amino acids. V gave up 7 bases and J gave up 7 bases, with 17 bases separating them. In DNA form, the CDR3 reads TGTGCCTATAGGGACGGGCCAGGGGAGCAGTACTTC. It is translated as CAYRDGPGEQYF.

This clonotype was counted between two and nine times. The rearrangement links TRBV24-1 to TRBJ2-7; tentatively, D is TRBD2 (6 bases). The CDR3 totals 12 residues. The V end was cut by 3 bases, the J end by 6 bases, with 8 bases between. Germline V gene lookup returns CDR1 KGHDR and CDR2 SFDVKD. The CDR3 coding sequence is TGTGCCACCAGTGATGTCGGGGGCGAGCAGTACTTC. This translates into CATSDVGGEQYF.

The chain has TRBV12-3 or TRBV12-4 and TRBJ2-1, with unresolved D. The V end lost 5 bases, the J end lost 9 bases, and 11 bases lay between the germline ends. The CDR3 is 12 residues long. The CDR3 region is CASSPAASEQFF. CDR3 bases: TGTGCCAGCAGTCCCGCGGCGAGTGAGCAGTTCTTC.

This clonotype has a count of ten or more. The chain has TRBV4-3 and TRBJ1-6; D might be TRBD1 (5 bases). The ends were cut back, 0 bases at V and 8 bases at J, with 17 bases in the middle. The CDR3 is made up of 17 amino acids. Germline V lookup: CDR1 LGHNA, CDR2 YSLEER. As DNA, the CDR3 is TGCGCCAGCAGCCAAGATCATAGCGGGGGTATAGATTCACCCCTCCACTTT. This codes for CASSQDHSGGIDSPLHF.